This passage covers 27 T cell receptor beta chains from one sample sequenced in a study of blood T cell repertoires in COVID-19. The repertoire was sequenced with immunoSEQ multiplex PCR; TCRdb's copy has only in-frame clones and lacks some. Among over 80,000 clones listed, about 87% were seen once. Material for sequencing was peripheral blood. Receptor source: a human donor in a cohort sampled during active COVID-19.

V gene TRBV5-5 combines with J gene TRBJ1-1; 9 positions agree with TRBD1. This CDR3 is built from 15 residues. The V gene end was trimmed by 4 bases and the J gene end by 2 bases; junction bases not matched to a gene: 6. Germline V gene sequence: CDR1 SGHKS, CDR2 YYEKEE (reference sequence). The CDR3 sequence is CASSVQGAVNTEAFF. CDR3 bases: TGTGCCAGCAGCGTACAGGGGGCGGTCAACACTGAAGCTTTCTTT.

The chain combines TRBV11-2 with TRBJ2-7, with D uncertain. The germline gives CDR1 SGHAT, CDR2 FQNNGV. V was pared by 1 base and J by 4 bases, with 11 bases between. The CDR3 consists of 14 residues. The chain's CDR3 is CASSLGRLAYEQYF. CDR3 sequence (DNA): TGTGCCAGCAGCTTAGGGAGATTAGCTTACGAGCAGTACTTC.

The chain links TRBV5-4 to TRBJ2-5; 8 bases align to TRBD2. The CDR3 is 14 residues long. The V segment lost 4 bases and the J segment 5 bases; nucleotides outside the gene matches: 7. From germline, CDR1 is SGHNT and CDR2 YYREEE (reference sequence). The CDR3 sequence: CASSNRTSWETQYF. In nucleotides, the CDR3 is TGTGCCAGCAGCAACAGGACTAGCTGGGAGACCCAGTACTTC.

There are a few counts of this clone. The rearrangement uses TRBV7-9 and TRBJ1-6; D is undetermined. CDR1 is SEHNR and CDR2 is FQNEAQ in the germline V gene (reference sequence). V was cut by 0 bases and J by 8 bases, with 8 bases left in between. The CDR3 extends over 14 amino acids. CDR3 nucleotide sequence: TGTGCCAGCAGCTTAGCCGAGGGATATTCACCCCTCCACTTT. Translation: CASSLAEGYSPLHF.

V is TRBV28 and J is TRBJ1-5, with 7 nucleotides matching TRBD1. The CDR3 loop spans 14 amino acids. Germline V gene lookup returns CDR1 MDHEN and CDR2 SYDVKM. Trimming at V came to 6 bases and at J to 7 bases, leaving 9 bases not matched to a gene. The chain's CDR3 is CASRNRGEAQPQHF. The CDR3 bases are TGTGCCAGCAGAAACAGGGGTGAGGCACAGCCCCAGCATTTT.

V and J are TRBV24-1 and TRBJ1-5; 7 positions match TRBD1. This CDR3 has 14 residues. The germline V gene has CDR1 KGHDR and CDR2 SFDVKD. V was pared by 3 bases and J by 4 bases, with 2 bases of the junction left unmatched. The chain's CDR3 is CATSDPGGNQPQHF. As DNA, the CDR3 is TGTGCCACCAGTGATCCAGGGGGTAATCAGCCCCAGCATTTT.

The chain is built from TRBV6-5 and TRBJ1-1, with D hard to call. The CDR3 has 11 residues. V was trimmed by 7 bases and J by 3 bases, leaving 6 bases between them. The germline V gene encodes CDR1 MNHEY and CDR2 SVGAGI. The CDR3 loop reads CASTGYTEAFF. DNA for the CDR3: TGTGCCAGCACGGGGTACACTGAAGCTTTCTTT.

The chain is built from TRBV6-5 and TRBJ2-5; D may be TRBD2 (6 bases). The CDR3 runs 15 residues. V lost 7 bases and J lost 7, with 22 bases in between. Germline V CDR1 and CDR2: MNHEY, SVGAGI. CDR3 in DNA: TGTGCCAGCACCGCCACAAGCGGGCAGGCCGGGACCCAGTACTTC. Its translation: CASTATSGQAGTQYF.

The V gene is TRBV6-1, the J gene TRBJ2-5, with D possibly being TRBD2 (5 bases). V lost 0 bases to trimming and J lost 4 bases, with 12 bases between them. CDR3 length equals 15 residues. Germline-derived CDR1 and CDR2 are MNHNS and SASEGT. This CDR3 is CASSEAFNRGETQYF. DNA for the CDR3: TGTGCCAGCAGTGAAGCGTTTAACCGGGGAGAGACCCAGTACTTC.

V usage is TRBV27 and J usage is TRBJ2-1; D is undetermined. Germline V gives CDR1 MNHEY, CDR2 SMNVEV (reference sequence). V was shortened by 3 bases and J by 8 bases, with 5 bases between the two germline ends. The CDR3 is 11 amino acids. This chain's CDR3 is CASSFIDEQFF. Here the CDR3 DNA reads TGTGCCAGCAGTTTCATTGATGAGCAGTTCTTC.

The chain carries TRBV14 and TRBJ1-5; TRBD1 matches at 8 bases. Trimming cost V 3 bases and J 0 bases; bases outside gene matches: 4. The CDR3 covers 16 residues. Germline lookup yields CDR1 SGHDN and CDR2 FVKESK. CDR3: CASSQRTGISNQPQHF. DNA of the CDR3: TGTGCCAGCAGCCAGCGGACAGGGATTAGCAATCAGCCCCAGCATTTT.

The chain recombines TRBV6-6 with TRBJ2-7, with TRBD2 matching over 9 bases. CDR3 length equals 14 residues. V trimming: 6 bases; J trimming: 5 bases; junction bases outside the gene matches: 8. Germline V gives CDR1 MNHNY, CDR2 SVGAGI (reference sequence). The CDR3 region is CASRLSGSTDEQYF. CDR3 bases: TGTGCCAGCAGGCTTAGCGGGAGTACCGACGAGCAGTACTTC.

The rearrangement uses TRBV7-3 and TRBJ1-1; D possibly corresponds to TRBD1 (5 bases). The V end was cut by 2 bases, the J end by 10 bases, with 17 bases between. This CDR3 spans 14 amino acids. In germline, CDR1 is SGHTA, CDR2 FQGTGA. CDR3 amino acids: CASSLSRDGGAAFF. The CDR3 DNA sequence: TGTGCCAGCAGCTTATCCCGGGACGGGGGAGCAGCTTTCTTT.

The genes are TRBV29-1 and TRBJ2-7; tentative D call: TRBD2 (5 bases). Per the germline V gene, CDR1 is SQVTM and CDR2 is ANQGSEA. The ends were cut back, 4 bases at V and 5 bases at J, with 21 bases in the middle. The CDR3 runs to 15 residues. This CDR3 reads CSVVGSSPLLDEQYF. The CDR3 nucleotides are TGCAGCGTTGTGGGGAGCAGTCCGCTCCTAGACGAGCAGTACTTC.

The J gene is TRBJ2-5, the V gene TRBV5-4, with D maybe TRBD1 (5 bases). Between the trimmed V and J ends, which lost 4 bases and 1 base, there was a span of 11 bases. The CDR3 spans 14 residues. Germline V gene sequence: CDR1 SGHNT, CDR2 YYREEE (reference sequence). The CDR3 region has the DNA TGTGCCAGCAGCCAAATTGGGGCCCAAGAGACCCAGTACTTC. Protein product: CASSQIGAQETQYF.

The CDR3 DNA is TGTGCCAGCAGCCGGGGGGCGGAGAAAACTGAAGCTTTCTTT. It is translated as CASSRGAEKTEAFF. This sequence joins TRBV5-4 and TRBJ1-1, with a possible D match to TRBD1 (6 bases). CDR1 is SGHNT and CDR2 is YYREEE in the germline V gene (reference sequence). Trimming took off 4 bases at V and 5 bases at J, with 15 bases between the two ends. This CDR3 is built from 14 residues.

V is TRBV12-3 or TRBV12-4 and J is TRBJ1-4, with D unresolved. The CDR3 is made up of 12 amino acids. V was clipped by 6 bases and J by 2 bases, with 4 bases between them. CDR3 amino acids: CASSFTNEKLFF. For the CDR3, the DNA is TGTGCCAGCAGCTTTACTAATGAAAAACTGTTTTTT.

The chain carries TRBV25-1 and TRBJ2-5; 7 bases line up with TRBD1. V gave up 3 bases and J gave up 2 bases; unmatched junction bases: 9. The germline CDR1 and CDR2 sequences are MGHDK and SYGVNS. The CDR3 loop spans 16 amino acids. This chain's CDR3 is CASSDRRGTVQETQYF. The CDR3 bases are TGTGCCAGCAGTGATCGCCGAGGGACAGTTCAAGAGACCCAGTACTTC.

The chain uses TRBV6-6 and TRBJ1-6; D possibly corresponds to TRBD1 (5 bases). The CDR3 has 16 amino acids. V was shortened by 2 bases and J by 9 bases, with 17 bases between the two germline ends. Germline V gives CDR1 MNHNY, CDR2 SVGAGI (reference sequence). CDR3 nucleotide sequence: TGTGCCAGCAGTTACGAACCCTTCGGGGGTGGTTCACCCCTCCACTTT. Protein product: CASSYEPFGGGSPLHF.

This sequence joins TRBV12-5 and TRBJ2-7; the D gene is possibly TRBD2 (7 bases). From germline, CDR1 is LGHNT and CDR2 FRNRAP. The CDR3 length is 19 residues. V lost 4 bases, J lost 4 bases, and 29 bases lay in between. This CDR3 is CASGSGDKAGQIASYEQYF. CDR3 sequence (DNA): TGTGCTAGTGGTTCAGGGGATAAAGCGGGACAAATTGCTTCGTACGAGCAGTACTTC.

The chain recombines TRBV7-9 with TRBJ2-2, with TRBD2 matching 8 bases. With V trimmed by 5 bases and J by 7 bases, 12 bases remained unmatched. The germline V gene encodes CDR1 SEHNR and CDR2 FQNEAQ (reference sequence). The CDR3 loop spans 16 amino acids. CDR3 region: CASSPVEREIIGELFF. The CDR3 bases are TGTGCCAGCAGCCCCGTGGAGCGGGAGATCATCGGGGAGCTGTTTTTT.

The chain is built from TRBV5-1 and TRBJ2-7; possible D gene TRBD1, 6 bases. Trimming stripped 5 bases from V and 4 bases from J, with 16 bases between. Germline-derived CDR1 and CDR2 are SGHRS and YFSETQ. The CDR3 extends over 14 amino acids. The CDR3 loop is CASSLQGRSYEQYF. CDR3 nucleotide sequence: TGCGCCAGCAGTTTACAGGGTCGGTCTTACGAGCAGTACTTC.

DNA of the CDR3: TGCGCCAGCAGCTCCACTTTTTACGAGCAGTACTTC. Its protein is CASSSTFYEQYF. The chain has TRBV5-1 and TRBJ2-7; D unresolved. CDR3 length equals 12 residues. The V end was cut by 3 bases, the J end by 4 bases, with 8 bases between. Germline-derived CDR1 and CDR2 are SGHRS and YFSETQ. Based on the CDR3 plus reference TRBV5-1 and TRBJ2-7, the full variable domain is KAGVTQTPRYLIKTRGQQVTLSCSPISGHRSVSWYQQTPGQGLQFLFEYFSETQRNKGNFPGRFSGRQFSNSRSEMNVSTLELGDSALYLCASSSTFYEQYFGPGTRLTVT.

V usage is TRBV7-2 and J usage is TRBJ1-5; TRBD1 matches 9 bases. V shed 5 bases, J shed 9 bases, and the junction held 11 bases outside the gene matches. The CDR3 covers 15 residues. Germline CDR1 and CDR2: SGHTA and FQGNSA. The CDR3 here is CASSPDRGVYRPQHF. CDR3 DNA: TGTGCCAGCAGCCCGGACAGGGGCGTCTACCGGCCCCAGCATTTT.

The V call is TRBV12-3 or TRBV12-4, the J call TRBJ2-1; D may be TRBD1 (6 bases). Trimming removed 4 bases at V and 12 bases at J, with 16 bases between. The CDR3 sequence is 13 residues long. CDR3 nucleotide sequence: TGTGCCAGCAGTTCGACCACCGGACAGTTGCAGTTCTTC. Amino acids: CASSSTTGQLQFF.

V is TRBV3-1 (or the pseudogene TRBV3-2) and J is TRBJ1-1; D is unresolved. Germline CDR1 reads LGHDT; CDR2 reads YNNKEL (reference sequence). The CDR3 has 15 residues. V lost 0 bases to trimming and J lost 0 bases, with 8 bases between them. CDR3 in amino acids: CASSQDRAVNTEAFF. The CDR3 region has the DNA TGTGCCAGCAGCCAAGATAGAGCGGTGAACACTGAAGCTTTCTTT.

The chain carries TRBV28 and TRBJ1-1, with D unclear. The CDR3 totals 15 residues. Between the trimmed V and J ends, which lost 5 bases and 1 base, there was a span of 14 bases. Germline CDR1 MDHEN, CDR2 SYDVKM. The CDR3 loop reads CASSQYYGRNTEAFF. In DNA form, the CDR3 reads TGTGCCAGCAGTCAATACTATGGCCGGAACACTGAAGCTTTCTTT.